The clone carrying this TCR beta chain appeared a few times. Its cognate antigen is unknown. The CDR3 length is 15 residues. V lost 0 bases, J lost 2 bases, and 7 bases lay in between. CDR1 MGHRA and CDR2 YSYEKL come from the germline V gene. These data are taken from a study of T-cell reconstitution after alpha-beta-depleted transplantation in children. Regarding the study as a whole: The origin of high day-60 TCRbeta diversity in some patients lay in surviving recipient T cells and thymic progenitors. Two months or so post-transplant, alpha-beta T cells reportedly derived from several hundred expanded graft clones. Newly produced T cells mostly accounted for T-cell counts and diversity one year post-transplant.

Unique molecular identifiers were used in preparing the TCRbeta library. TCRdb analysed the PCR reads with MiXCR anew, one entry per CDR3 protein. The repertoire has about 98,000 distinct CDR3 sequences, approximately 8% of them found once; the top ten carry roughly 15%. V gene TRBV4-1 combines with J gene TRBJ2-2; D ambiguous. This clonotype originated in a boy between 2 and 10 years old with acute lymphoblastic leukemia, due to receive a stem cell transplant. The material sequenced was PBMCs, taken before TCRalphabeta/CD19-depleted stem cell transplant. This CDR3 is CASSQDADNTGELFF. CDR3 DNA: TGCGCCAGCAGCCAAGATGCGGACAACACCGGGGAGCTGTTTTTT.